The clone carrying this TCR beta chain was counted once. This specimen belongs to a study of blood T cell repertoires in COVID-19. Study-level background: The United States, Italy and Spain supplied acute and convalescent COVID-19 samples. T cells, B-cell-depleted T cells, or PBMCs provided the cDNA or gDNA that served as material.

CDR1 and CDR2 (germline): SGHVS, FQNEAQ. V lost 4 bases to trimming and J lost 6 bases; unmatched junction nucleotides: 4. This CDR3 has 15 amino acids. The method was immunoSEQ multiplex PCR; TCRdb's version includes in-frame clones alone and lacks a portion of them. The profile shows about 380,000 clones, around nine tenths of them singletons. The study drew participants aged about 18 to 95 years from 20 to 30 US areas. This chain connects TRBV7-8 to TRBJ1-6; TRBD1 aligns across 9 bases. This sequence was found in a woman between 18 and 30 years old who had recovered from COVID-19. Source material: PBMCs or T cells enriched from blood (not recorded which). The CDR3 here is CASSSGQGTNSPLHF. CDR3 DNA sequence: TGTGCCAGCAGCTCGGGACAGGGAACTAATTCACCCCTCCACTTT.